The 15 T cell receptor beta chains listed next were all sequenced from one sample in a study of post-analysis software for immune sequencing data. Libraries were made from TCR beta cDNA, and they carried unique molecular identifiers. TCRdb used MiXCR to reprocess the PCR reads, holding one entry per CDR3 protein. Counted here are roughly 150,000 distinct CDR3 sequences, about 37% occurring once; the ten biggest clones make up roughly 28%. Material: blood, obtained after autologous hematopoietic stem cell transplantation. These receptors originate from a girl between 5 and 17 years old with multiple sclerosis.

As to this clonotype: At one of its ends the junction is not consistent with the germline gene, which may arise from a read error. This rearrangement joins TRBV5-1 to TRBJ2-1; no firm D call. This CDR3 region has 13 residues. CDR1 SGHRS and CDR2 YFSETQ come from the germline V gene. CDR3: CASSLEVYDEQFF. DNA of the CDR3: TGCGCCAGCAGCTTGGAGGTCTACGATGAGCAGTTCTTC.

In its sample, this clonotype was seen a few times. This chain joins TRBV25-1 and TRBJ2-6; D remains unclear. Per the germline V gene, CDR1 is MGHDK and CDR2 is SYGVNS. CDR3 size: 13 residues. Deletions cut 8 bases from V and 0 bases from J, with 5 bases between. CDR3 amino acids: CASQSSGANVLTF. In nucleotides, the CDR3 is TGTGCCAGCCAAAGCTCTGGGGCCAACGTCCTGACTTTC.

The V and J genes are TRBV28 and TRBJ1-2; 7 nucleotides agree with TRBD1. Trimming removed 2 bases from V and 5 bases from J; junction bases left unmatched: 14. Germline CDR1 MDHEN, CDR2 SYDVKM. This CDR3 comprises 17 residues. This CDR3 reads CASSLVGNRGEGYGYTF. CDR3 in DNA: TGTGCCAGCAGTTTAGTGGGGAACAGGGGCGAGGGGTATGGCTACACCTTC.

This clonotype was detected many times. This chain joins TRBV7-8 and TRBJ2-7; 8 nucleotides agree with TRBD1. This CDR3 region has 12 residues. V shed 3 bases, J shed 6 bases, and the junction held 1 base outside the gene matches. Germline-derived CDR1 and CDR2 are SGHVS and FQNEAQ. CDR3 DNA sequence: TGTGCCAGCAGCTTTACAGGGGGCGAGCAGTACTTC. This gives the protein CASSFTGGEQYF.

This clonotype was seen more than once but under ten times. J is TRBJ2-5 and V is TRBV5-6; D ambiguous. Germline V gene lookup returns CDR1 SGHDT and CDR2 YYEEEE. V was shortened by 1 base and J by 4 bases, with 8 bases between the two germline ends. CDR3 length: 13 amino acids. The CDR3 loop is CASSLKWRETQYF. The CDR3 DNA is TGTGCCAGCAGCTTGAAATGGCGAGAGACCCAGTACTTC.

The sample holds many counts of this clonotype. The V call is TRBV7-2, the J call TRBJ2-7; possibly TRBD1 for D (5 bases). Trimming removed 3 bases at V and 4 bases at J, with 7 bases between. Germline V CDR1 and CDR2: SGHTA, FQGNSA. The CDR3 sequence is 12 residues long. CDR3 sequence reads: CASSFDSYEQYF. In DNA, the CDR3 is TGTGCCAGCAGCTTCGACAGTTACGAGCAGTACTTC.

This clonotype was counted between two and nine times. The chain carries TRBV20-1 and TRBJ1-5; weak D call: TRBD1 (5 bases). From germline, CDR1 is DFQATT and CDR2 SNEGSKA (reference sequence). V was pared by 6 bases and J by 7 bases, with 13 bases between. This CDR3 contains 12 residues. This CDR3 is CSASRGRQPQHF. Here the CDR3 DNA reads TGCAGTGCCAGCCGGGGCCGGCAGCCCCAGCATTTT.

Many counts were recorded for this clonotype. The chain is built from TRBV5-1 and TRBJ2-5; 7 nucleotides agree with TRBD1. This CDR3 has 16 residues. CDR1 is SGHRS and CDR2 is YFSETQ in the germline V gene. The V and J ends lost 1 base and 0 bases, in that order; junction bases with no gene match: 6. In nucleotides, the CDR3 is TGCGCCAGCAGCTTGCAAGGACAGGCGTACCAAGAGACCCAGTACTTC. Amino acids: CASSLQGQAYQETQYF.

This clonotype occurred many times. The chain recombines TRBV27 with TRBJ2-1; D unresolved. Germline V gives CDR1 MNHEY, CDR2 SMNVEV (reference sequence). CDR3 length: 13 amino acids. Trimming left V 8 bases short and J 1 base short, with 9 bases between. CDR3: CASRPWSYNEQFF. The CDR3 coding sequence is TGTGCCAGCCGGCCGTGGTCCTACAATGAGCAGTTCTTC.

J is TRBJ2-3 and V is TRBV5-1, with TRBD1 as a possible D gene (6 bases). CDR1 SGHRS and CDR2 YFSETQ come from the germline V gene. Trimming stripped 4 bases from V and 2 bases from J, with 23 bases between. The length of the CDR3 is 18 residues. The CDR3 DNA is TGCGCCAGCAGCCCGGGGACACTTACCATCAAAATCACAGATACGCAGTATTTT. This translates into CASSPGTLTIKITDTQYF.

This clonotype turned up a few times. This chain joins TRBV11-3 and TRBJ2-3; D possibly corresponds to TRBD2 (5 bases). This CDR3 contains 14 residues. The V and J ends lost 1 base and 2 bases respectively, with 7 bases between them. Per the germline V gene, CDR1 is SGHNT and CDR2 is YENEEA. The CDR3 reads CASSLGGATDTQYF. CDR3 nucleotide sequence: TGTGCCAGCAGCTTAGGGGGAGCCACAGATACGCAGTATTTT. Filled out from reference TRBV11-3 and TRBJ2-3, the complete variable domain reads EAGVVQSPRYKIIEKKQPVAFWCNPISGHNTLYWYLQNLGQGPELLIRYENEEAVDDSQLPKDRFSAERLKGVDSTLKIQPAELGDSAVYLCASSLGGATDTQYFGPGTRLTVL.

The V and J genes are TRBV14 and TRBJ2-2; D perhaps matches TRBD1 (5 bases). CDR1 is SGHDN and CDR2 is FVKESK in the germline V gene. The CDR3 runs 14 residues. V was trimmed by 4 bases and J by 6 bases, leaving 12 bases between them. As DNA, the CDR3 is TGTGCCAGCAGCCGACGTCAAGGGGCCGGGGAGCTGTTTTTT. This gives the protein CASSRRQGAGELFF.

The genes are TRBV20-1 and TRBJ2-5, with 10 nucleotides matching TRBD2. V gave up 6 bases and J gave up 5 bases; unmatched junction bases: 15. CDR1 DFQATT and CDR2 SNEGSKA come from the germline V gene (reference sequence). There are 16 residues in the CDR3. The CDR3 DNA sequence: TGCAGTGCCACCGAAGGCTCTAGCGGGAGTTGGGAGACCCAGTACTTC. Amino acids: CSATEGSSGSWETQYF.

The table lists this clonotype with a few counts. A single base separates this from a much larger clone, so it may be a read error. The genes are TRBV5-1 and TRBJ2-7; 7 bases line up with TRBD1. The V gene end was trimmed by 0 bases and the J gene end by 7 bases; junction bases not matched to a gene: 13. CDR1 is SGHRS, CDR2 YFSETQ, per germline. This CDR3 has 16 residues. Here the CDR3 DNA reads TGCGCCAGCAGCTTGGCCAGGGGGTCCACCCCCTTGGAGCAGTACTTC. It translates to CASSLARGSTPLEQYF.

This chain connects TRBV12-3 or TRBV12-4 to TRBJ2-3; no clear D. V dropped 6 bases and J dropped 4 bases, with 8 bases sitting between them. The CDR3 length is 12 residues. CDR3 coding DNA: TGTGCCAGCAGACTCCAAGCAGATACGCAGTATTTT. This translates into CASRLQADTQYF.